This T cell receptor beta chain is from a study of shared clonotypes between healthy human individuals. Study conclusions and caveats: Memory subsets generally showed smaller estimated richness than naive subsets did.

The CDR3 extends over 13 amino acids. Trimming cost V 6 bases and J 7 bases; bases outside gene matches: 8. Germline CDR1 is SNHLY and CDR2 is FYNNEI. As for this clone: Its antigen is unidentified.

This table comes from immunoSEQ multiplex PCR, and its TCRdb copy is limited to in-frame clones, with some not included. The sample has under 850,000 clones, approximately 92% seen once. CD45RO-negative, CCR7-selected cells formed the naive CD8 fraction, which excluded terminally differentiated effector memory CD45RA+ cells. Sequenced material: naive CD8+ T cells sorted from blood. This chain joins TRBV2 and TRBJ1-1; 7 bases align to TRBD1. This receptor was obtained from a man aged 30-40 years in good health. The DNA for the CDR3 is TGTGCCAGCAGCCAATTACGGGACAGTGAAGCTTTCTTT. It codes for CASSQLRDSEAFF.